This entry concerns a single T cell receptor beta chain. This sample stems from a study of blood T cell repertoires in COVID-19. Study at large: The United States, Italy and Spain provided the acute and convalescent COVID-19 samples.

Original data processing: For nucleated cells, counts were estimated from reference gene primer amplification. The table came from immunoSEQ multiplex PCR; TCRdb's copy has only in-frame clones and leaves some out. D and trimming come from the DNA, and the V and J calls and clone size come from that table. The sample contains 180,000 or so clones, around 87% of which appear only once. V dropped 2 bases and J dropped 14; count of bases not matched to a gene: 13. The CDR3 contains 15 residues. Per the germline V gene, CDR1 is GTSNPN and CDR2 is SVGIG (reference sequence). The rearrangement joins TRBV30 to TRBJ1-6; 9 bases map to TRBD1. The sequence derives from a young man with acute or convalescent COVID-19. Sequencing used peripheral blood. For the CDR3, the DNA is TGTGCCTGGAGTCTATTTGGGACAGGGAGGTTCACCCTCCACTTT. Residues: CAWSLFGTGRFTLHF.